The rows below give T cell receptor beta chains drawn from one sample of a study of blood T cell repertoires in COVID-19. Sequenced by immunoSEQ multiplex PCR; TCRdb stores in-frame clones only, minus some. Here the sample spans a few hundred thousand clones, around 83% being singletons. The source material was peripheral blood. The source of these receptors is a woman aged 40 to 55 who had recovered from COVID-19. Each CDR3 is given with its conserved first and last residue. The order of the fields is V gene, CDR3 length, J gene, D gene, CDR3 DNA, CDR3 protein. The D gene is left open where the match is weak.

V gene: TRBV27
CDR3 length: 14
J gene: TRBJ1-5
D gene: .
CDR3 DNA: TGTGCCAGCAGTTACTCCAGGGGATCTCAGCCCCAGCATTTT
CDR3 protein: CASSYSRGSQPQHF

V gene: TRBV10-3
CDR3 length: 13
J gene: TRBJ1-2
D gene: TRBD1
CDR3 DNA: TGTGCCATCAGTGAGGGAGGACAGGCGGATTACACCTTC
CDR3 protein: CAISEGGQADYTF

V gene: TRBV5-4
CDR3 length: 16
J gene: TRBJ1-6
D gene: .
CDR3 DNA: TGTGCCAGCAGCTTCGGGGGGGGGCTCAATAATTCACCCCTCCACTTT
CDR3 protein: CASSFGGGLNNSPLHF

V gene: TRBV30
CDR3 length: 13
J gene: TRBJ1-2
D gene: .
CDR3 DNA: TGTGCCTGGAGCCTAGAGGCCTACTATGGCTACACCTTC
CDR3 protein: CAWSLEAYYGYTF

V gene: TRBV24-1
CDR3 length: 15
J gene: TRBJ2-3
D gene: .
CDR3 DNA: TGTGCCACCAGTGAAAGGGAGACGGACACAGATACGCAGTATTTT
CDR3 protein: CATSERETDTDTQYF

V gene: TRBV6-5
CDR3 length: 15
J gene: TRBJ1-6
D gene: .
CDR3 DNA: TGTGCCAGCAGTTTAAAGGGGGTCATGAATTCACCCCTCCACTTT
CDR3 protein: CASSLKGVMNSPLHF

V gene: TRBV2
CDR3 length: 16
J gene: TRBJ2-1
D gene: TRBD2
CDR3 DNA: TGTGCCAGCAGTCCCCTAGGGGGACTAGCAATTAATGAGCAGTTCTTC
CDR3 protein: CASSPLGGLAINEQFF

V gene: TRBV19
CDR3 length: 13
J gene: TRBJ2-7
D gene: .
CDR3 DNA: TGTGCCAGTAGTCGGCAGGTGGGGCTCGAGCAGTACTTC
CDR3 protein: CASSRQVGLEQYF

V gene: TRBV7-9
CDR3 length: 14
J gene: TRBJ2-1
D gene: TRBD1
CDR3 DNA: TGTGCCAGCGAACAGGGGGCCACTTATGGTGAGCAGTTCTTC
CDR3 protein: CASEQGATYGEQFF

V gene: TRBV20-1
CDR3 length: 14
J gene: TRBJ1-4
D gene: .
CDR3 DNA: TGCAGTGCTAGTTACAGGGCAACTAATGAAAAACTGTTTTTT
CDR3 protein: CSASYRATNEKLFF